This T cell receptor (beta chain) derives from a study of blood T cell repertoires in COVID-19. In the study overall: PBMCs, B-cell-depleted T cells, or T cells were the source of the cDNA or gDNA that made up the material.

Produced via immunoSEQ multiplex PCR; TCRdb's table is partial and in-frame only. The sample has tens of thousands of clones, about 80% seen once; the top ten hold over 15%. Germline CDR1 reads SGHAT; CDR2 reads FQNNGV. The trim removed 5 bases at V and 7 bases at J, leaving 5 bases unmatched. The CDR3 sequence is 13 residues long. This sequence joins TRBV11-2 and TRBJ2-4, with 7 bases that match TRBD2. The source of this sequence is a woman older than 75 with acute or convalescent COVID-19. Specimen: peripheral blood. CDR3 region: CASSPQRDNIQYF. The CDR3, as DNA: TGTGCCAGCAGCCCCCAGCGGGATAACATTCAGTACTTC.